The 21 T cell receptor beta chains below all came from one sample that was sequenced in a study of shared clonotypes between healthy human individuals (dated by TCRdb to 2018 to 2021). Library preparation used the immunoSEQ multiplex PCR assay. Not all clones reach the TCRdb copy of this immuneACCESS table, which keeps in-frame sequences only. Checked studies attribute under half of the gap to unresolved V genes and leave the rest unexplained. The sample table contains roughly 1,000,000 clones; only one count was recorded for 75% to 80% of them. More than 0.55% of the sample belongs to the ten largest clones. The sequenced material came from memory CD4+ T cells from PBMCs. Reading the label with the study, this specimen's cell subset or site is: CD45RA-negative fraction. These receptors were taken from a man between 18 and 35 years old in good health. Some clones in this sample may be carry-over from other donors' samples.

This chain uses TRBV2 with TRBJ1-5; the D gene is possibly TRBD1 (5 bases). Trimming took off 6 bases at V and 3 bases at J, with 6 bases between the two ends. The CDR3 length is 12 residues. Germline V gene data show CDR1 as SNHLY and CDR2 as FYNNEI. The CDR3 nucleotides read TGTGCCAGCAGGGACAACAATCAGCCCCAGCATTTT. Amino acid sequence: CASRDNNQPQHF.

The chain joins TRBV5-4 to TRBJ2-3; D unresolved. This CDR3 is 14 amino acids long. Germline-derived CDR1 and CDR2 are SGHNT and YYREEE (reference sequence). Between the trimmed V and J ends, which lost 2 bases and 0 bases, there was a span of 7 bases. For the CDR3, the DNA is TGTGCCAGCAGCTTTGTCGGTAGCACAGATACGCAGTATTTT. This translates into CASSFVGSTDTQYF.

This clone was counted only a few times. This chain joins TRBV5-1 and TRBJ2-7; no clear D. Trimming pared 2 bases from V and 0 bases from J, leaving 12 bases between. CDR1 is SGHRS and CDR2 is YFSETQ in the germline V gene. The CDR3 consists of 15 residues. CDR3 in DNA: TGCGCCAGCAGCTTACGAGGCGGAAACTCCTACGAGCAGTACTTC. This codes for CASSLRGGNSYEQYF. Looking up the rest from reference TRBV5-1 and TRBJ2-7 gives the full variable domain: KAGVTQTPRYLIKTRGQQVTLSCSPISGHRSVSWYQQTPGQGLQFLFEYFSETQRNKGNFPGRFSGRQFSNSRSEMNVSTLELGDSALYLCASSLRGGNSYEQYFGPGTRLTVT.

This clone has a handful of counts. V is TRBV29-1 and J is TRBJ1-1; D gene ambiguous. Germline CDR1 SQVTM, CDR2 ANQGSEA. The CDR3 is 12 residues long. V dropped 5 bases and J dropped 6 bases, with 13 bases sitting between them. The CDR3 is CSVRLDVPEAFF. The DNA for the CDR3 is TGCAGCGTTAGGTTGGATGTCCCTGAAGCTTTCTTT.

This rearrangement joins TRBV27 to TRBJ2-1, with 11 bases lining up with TRBD2. V lost 5 bases to trimming and J lost 7 bases; unmatched junction nucleotides: 7. This CDR3 is 15 amino acids long. CDR1 and CDR2 (germline): MNHEY, SMNVEV (reference sequence). Here the CDR3 reads CASSPLAGAWNEQFF. CDR3 coding DNA: TGTGCCAGCAGTCCACTAGCGGGAGCGTGGAATGAGCAGTTCTTC.

The J gene is TRBJ1-1, the V gene TRBV10-3; the match to TRBD1 covers 9 bases. From germline, CDR1 is ENHRY and CDR2 SYGVKD. There are 14 residues in the CDR3. V gave up 0 bases and J gave up 11 bases; unmatched junction bases: 7. The CDR3 sequence is CAISESDRGSGAFF. The CDR3 DNA sequence: TGTGCCATCAGTGAGTCTGACAGGGGGTCTGGCGCTTTCTTT.

CDR3 DNA sequence: TGCGCCAGCAGCGGGGGGCCACCATTGAACGAGCAGTACTTC. Protein product: CASSGGPPLNEQYF. V and J are TRBV5-1 and TRBJ2-7; D is possibly TRBD1 or TRBD2 (6 bases each). Germline-derived CDR1 and CDR2 are SGHRS and YFSETQ. V lost 4 bases and J 5 bases, leaving 16 bases between the germline ends. CDR3 length: 14 amino acids.

This clone was detected once. The rearrangement links TRBV11-2 to TRBJ2-7; D call uncertain. V lost 2 bases and J lost 7, with 12 bases in between. Germline CDR1 is SGHAT and CDR2 is FQNNGV. This CDR3 region has 13 residues. CDR3 protein: CASSLLPDGEQYF. CDR3 bases: TGTGCCAGCAGCTTATTACCGGACGGTGAGCAGTACTTC.

Concerning this clone itself: At one of its ends the junction is not consistent with the germline gene, which may arise from a read error. The rearrangement joins TRBV7-9 to TRBJ2-7, with TRBD1 matching 11 bases. The CDR3 is 13 residues long. Germline assignment: CDR1 SEHNR and CDR2 FQNEAQ (reference sequence). This CDR3 is CASSSPGQGGKDF. CDR3 in DNA: TGTGCCAGCAGCTCGCCGGGACAGGGGGGGAAGGACTTC.

V is TRBV7-3 and J is TRBJ2-1; 8 nucleotides align to TRBD1. This CDR3 has 15 residues. Germline V lookup: CDR1 SGHTA, CDR2 FQGTGA. The ends lost 5 bases at V and 4 bases at J; junction bases unmatched: 7. CDR3 sequence: CASSQGASVYNEQFF. Written as DNA, the CDR3 is TGTGCCAGCAGCCAGGGGGCTAGCGTGTACAATGAGCAGTTCTTC.

This chain connects TRBV7-8 to TRBJ2-7; maybe TRBD1 (6 bases). Deletions cut 5 bases from V and 3 bases from J, with 11 bases between. CDR1 SGHVS and CDR2 FQNEAQ come from the germline V gene. The CDR3 contains 13 residues. The CDR3 coding sequence is TGTGCCAGCAGCGCCGACAGGTTCTACGAGCAGTACTTC. Translation gives CASSADRFYEQYF.

A note on this clone: Other DNA sequences within the sample encode an identical CDR3. The V and J genes are TRBV11-3 and TRBJ2-7; D call uncertain. There are 13 residues in the CDR3. Trimming took off 4 bases at V and 6 bases at J, with 13 bases between the two ends. Germline V CDR1 and CDR2: SGHNT, YENEEA. Written as DNA, the CDR3 is TGTGCCAGCAGCTCCGGTACCTATTCCGAGCAGTACTTC. This codes for CASSSGTYSEQYF.

This clone came up a few times. V usage is TRBV6-5 and J usage is TRBJ1-4; 7 bases are shared with TRBD1. V gave up 5 bases and J gave up 7 bases; unmatched junction bases: 7. Germline V lookup: CDR1 MNHEY, CDR2 SVGAGI. This CDR3 spans 14 amino acids. The CDR3: CASSPEGAGEKLFF. As DNA, the CDR3 is TGTGCCAGCAGTCCCGAGGGGGCTGGTGAAAAACTGTTTTTT.

The V gene is TRBV11-1, the J gene TRBJ2-1, with TRBD2 matching 11 bases. The CDR3 consists of 17 residues. The trim removed 5 bases at V and 1 base at J, leaving 7 bases unmatched. Germline V gene lookup returns CDR1 SGHAT and CDR2 FQDESV (reference sequence). The CDR3, as DNA: TGTGCCAGCAGCCAAACAGGGACTAGCGGATCCTACAATGAGCAGTTCTTC. Its translation is CASSQTGTSGSYNEQFF.

The V gene is TRBV7-2, the J gene TRBJ2-2; no clear D gene. Germline loops: CDR1 SGHTA, CDR2 FQGNSA. This CDR3 spans 13 amino acids. Trimming took off 1 base at V and 6 bases at J, with 6 bases between the two ends. The CDR3 DNA reads as TGTGCCAGCAGCTTAGGCGCGCCCGGGGAGCTGTTTTTT. Its translation: CASSLGAPGELFF.

V gene TRBV14 combines with J gene TRBJ2-7; TRBD1 might be the D (6 bases). This CDR3 comprises 13 residues. CDR1 and CDR2 (germline): SGHDN, FVKESK. The V and J ends lost 4 bases and 7 bases respectively, with 14 bases between them. The CDR3 loop reads CASSRTDKREQYF. The CDR3 DNA follows: TGTGCCAGCAGCCGGACAGATAAAAGGGAGCAGTACTTC.

V is TRBV7-2 and J is TRBJ1-1; D possibly corresponds to TRBD1 (5 bases). Germline-derived CDR1 and CDR2 are SGHTA and FQGNSA. The V and J ends lost 0 bases and 4 bases respectively, with 15 bases between them. CDR3 size: 16 residues. CDR3 DNA: TGTGCCAGCAGCTTAGCAGGGGCGGGGGGTCTCACTGAAGCTTTCTTT. Its translation is CASSLAGAGGLTEAFF.

This clone was seen a single time. The chain has TRBV27 and TRBJ1-2, with D possibly matching TRBD1 (5 bases). The CDR3 is made up of 15 amino acids. Between the trimmed V and J ends, which lost 5 bases and 5 bases, there was a span of 18 bases. Germline V gene lookup returns CDR1 MNHEY and CDR2 SMNVEV (reference sequence). CDR3 residues: CASSARDRGFYGYTF. In nucleotides, the CDR3 is TGTGCCAGCAGTGCCAGGGATAGGGGCTTTTATGGCTACACCTTC.

The chain couples TRBV10-1 to TRBJ2-3, with 9 positions matching TRBD2. Trimming cost V 9 bases and J 9 bases; bases outside gene matches: 13. The CDR3 extends over 14 amino acids. Germline V gene lookup returns CDR1 WNHNN and CDR2 SYGVQD (reference sequence). The CDR3 DNA sequence: TGCGCCAGACCTCGACTAGCGGCCTACCCGACGCAGTATTTT. This gives the protein CARPRLAAYPTQYF.

The rearrangement uses TRBV19 and TRBJ1-5, with 7 bases that match TRBD1. CDR3 length: 16 amino acids. Trimming removed 8 bases from V and 1 base from J; junction bases left unmatched: 11. Germline V gives CDR1 LNHDA, CDR2 SQIVND (reference sequence). Here the CDR3 reads CASGVLGTVSNQPQHF. Here the CDR3 DNA reads TGTGCCAGTGGTGTGTTAGGGACAGTCAGCAATCAGCCCCAGCATTTT.

The chain is built from TRBV29-1 and TRBJ2-5; unclear D gene. The CDR3 loop spans 13 amino acids. Germline V gene lookup returns CDR1 SQVTM and CDR2 ANQGSEA. Trimming took 7 bases from V and 4 from J, leaving 16 bases between them. The CDR3 is CSGVSPTRETQYF. Written as DNA, the CDR3 is TGCAGCGGTGTGTCCCCCACCCGAGAGACCCAGTACTTC.